These 12 T cell receptor beta chains originate from one sample sequenced in a study of blood T cells in healthy people across ages. A sample-barcoded 5' primer and a J-beta primer mix were used in a second PCR of roughly 7 to 11 cycles. TCRdb re-called the 5' RACE reads through MiXCR, storing one row per CDR3 protein. Altogether some 940,000 distinct CDR3 sequences are present, just under 30% being singletons, with the ten largest covering roughly 10%. In addition, the sample was reused for a study of T cells of mothers and their children.

The material sequenced was blood. The receptors here all came from a woman aged 40-49 years in good health.

Ten or more counts support this clonotype. The chain has TRBV5-1 and TRBJ2-7, with 9 positions matching TRBD1. V gave up 1 base and J gave up 0 bases; unmatched junction bases: 2. Per the germline V gene, CDR1 is SGHRS and CDR2 is YFSETQ. This CDR3 spans 15 amino acids. The chain's CDR3 is CASSLLGQGSYEQYF. The CDR3 DNA follows: TGCGCCAGCAGCTTGCTGGGACAGGGCTCCTACGAGCAGTACTTC.

Only a few counts were recorded for this clonotype. The genes are TRBV2 and TRBJ1-6; D possibly corresponds to TRBD1 (5 bases). Germline V gene data show CDR1 as SNHLY and CDR2 as FYNNEI. The CDR3 loop spans 14 amino acids. V dropped 6 bases and J dropped 5 bases, with 11 bases sitting between them. Here the CDR3 reads CASRAGRNNSPLHF. The DNA of the CDR3 is TGTGCCAGCAGGGCGGGACGGAATAATTCACCCCTCCACTTT. Full variable domain (missing parts from reference TRBV2 and TRBJ1-6): EPEVTQTPSHQVTQMGQEVILRCVPISNHLYFYWYRQILGQKVEFLVSFYNNEISEKSEIFDDQFSVERPDGSNFTLKIRSTKLEDSAMYFCASRAGRNNSPLHFGNGTRLTVT.

The chain joins TRBV7-2 to TRBJ2-5; maybe TRBD1 (5 bases). CDR1 is SGHTA and CDR2 is FQGNSA in the germline V gene. This CDR3 has 14 residues. Trimming left V 0 bases short and J 7 bases short, with 12 bases between. DNA for the CDR3: TGTGCCAGCAGCTTAGCGGGCAGGGTGGGGACCCAGTACTTC. Translating it yields CASSLAGRVGTQYF.

As regards this clonotype: This clone may be a read error of a much larger clone one base away. The chain is built from TRBV7-9 and TRBJ1-6, with a tentative D call TRBD1 (5 bases). Germline lookup yields CDR1 SEHNR and CDR2 FQNEAQ (reference sequence). The CDR3 is 14 amino acids. CDR3 DNA sequence: TGTGCCAGCACCCGAGCGGGGGATAATTCACCCCCCCACTTT. Translating it yields CASTRAGDNSPPHF.

The V call is TRBV7-9, the J call TRBJ1-4; weak D call: TRBD1 (5 bases). Trimming left V 3 bases short and J 7 bases short, with 9 bases between. Germline-derived CDR1 and CDR2 are SEHNR and FQNEAQ (reference sequence). The CDR3 length is 13 residues. The CDR3 reads CASSLTASEKLFF. As DNA, the CDR3 is TGTGCCAGCAGCTTGACAGCTAGTGAAAAACTGTTTTTT.

About this clonotype itself: Since a much larger clone is just one base distant, this may be a read error. The chain recombines TRBV20-1 with TRBJ1-2, with a weak D call TRBD1 (6 bases). Trimming took 4 bases from V and 4 from J, leaving 16 bases between them. The CDR3 runs 14 residues. CDR1 DFQATT and CDR2 SNEGSKA come from the germline V gene (reference sequence). The CDR3 bases are TGCAGTGCTAACCTCCTCGAAGGGGGCTATGGCTACACCTTC. This gives the protein CSANLLEGGYGYTF.

This clonotype occurred a few times. The rearrangement uses TRBV4-1 and TRBJ2-7; 7 bases line up with TRBD2. V trimming: 1 base; J trimming: 6 bases; junction bases outside the gene matches: 3. The CDR3 sequence is 13 residues long. Germline loops: CDR1 MGHRA, CDR2 YSYEKL. CDR3 region: CASSQGGRGEQYF. DNA of the CDR3: TGCGCCAGCAGCCAAGGGGGGAGGGGCGAGCAGTACTTC.

In its sample, this clonotype was seen many times. This chain connects TRBV20-1 to TRBJ1-2; 8 bases match TRBD1. V lost 5 bases and J lost 0; bases outside the gene matches: 8. The germline V gene encodes CDR1 DFQATT and CDR2 SNEGSKA (reference sequence). The CDR3 runs 15 residues. The CDR3 sequence is CSAHPPTGANYGYTF. DNA for the CDR3: TGCAGTGCTCACCCCCCGACAGGGGCTAACTATGGCTACACCTTC.

This clonotype was found many times. The chain carries TRBV9 and TRBJ1-2, with 10 nucleotides matching TRBD1. This CDR3 has 15 residues. V lost 0 bases to trimming and J lost 6 bases; unmatched junction nucleotides: 5. Germline V gene lookup returns CDR1 SGDLS and CDR2 YYNGEE. The CDR3 region is CASSVASGTGDGYTF. The DNA of the CDR3 is TGTGCCAGCAGCGTAGCTTCCGGGACAGGGGATGGCTACACCTTC. Full variable domain (remainder filled in from reference TRBV9 and TRBJ1-2): DSGVTQTPKHLITATGQRVTLRCSPRSGDLSVYWYQQSLDQGLQFLIQYYNGEERAKGNILERFSAQQFPDLHSELNLSSLELGDSALYFCASSVASGTGDGYTFGSGTRLTVV.

This clonotype appeared many times. The J gene is TRBJ2-1, the V gene TRBV12-3 or TRBV12-4, with TRBD1 identical over 9 bases. Trimming removed 5 bases from V and 7 bases from J; junction bases left unmatched: 9. The CDR3 sequence is 15 residues long. CDR3 bases: TGTGCCAGCAGTCTGGACAGGGGCATGGGGAATGAGCAGTTCTTC. Translating gives CASSLDRGMGNEQFF.

This clonotype was counted many times. This rearrangement joins TRBV29-1 to TRBJ2-3; 8 bases fit TRBD1. Unmatched junction bases numbered 4, after V lost 6 bases and J lost 5 bases. The CDR3 is made up of 12 amino acids. Germline lookup yields CDR1 SQVTM and CDR2 ANQGSEA. The CDR3 region is CSVTGVGDTQYF. The CDR3 nucleotides are TGCAGCGTGACAGGGGTGGGAGATACGCAGTATTTT.

This chain uses TRBV10-3 with TRBJ1-2; 8 nucleotides align to TRBD1. The germline gives CDR1 ENHRY, CDR2 SYGVKD. The CDR3 contains 13 residues. Trimming took 2 bases from V and 12 from J; bases not matched to a gene: 8. The CDR3 spells CAISERSAGGHTF. For the CDR3, the DNA is TGTGCCATCAGTGAGCGGTCGGCAGGGGGCCACACCTTC.